The 23 T cell receptor beta chains below were found in one sample sequenced in a study of blood T cell repertoires in COVID-19. Libraries were prepared by immunoSEQ multiplex PCR; TCRdb keeps only in-frame clonotypes and omits some of them. This table has 400,000 to 450,000 clones, approximately 90% appearing once. Sequenced input: peripheral blood. These receptors all come from a man younger than 35 with COVID-19, enrolled during active disease.

The V gene is TRBV13, the J gene TRBJ2-7, with 10 positions matching TRBD2. V lost 5 bases to trimming and J lost 2 bases; unmatched junction nucleotides: 9. Germline CDR1 is PRHDT and CDR2 is FYEKMQ (reference sequence). CDR3 length: 16 residues. The CDR3 DNA reads as TGTGCCAGCAGCGTGAGGACTAGCGGACCAACCTACGAGCAGTACTTC. This encodes CASSVRTSGPTYEQYF.

This rearrangement joins TRBV4-1 to TRBJ2-7, with 7 bases that match TRBD1. The ends lost 4 bases at V and 0 bases at J; junction bases unmatched: 3. Germline V gives CDR1 MGHRA, CDR2 YSYEKL. The CDR3 is 14 amino acids. The CDR3 bases are TGCGCCAGCAGCCCCCGACAGGGCTCCTACGAGCAGTACTTC. Its protein is CASSPRQGSYEQYF.

This chain joins TRBV6-5 and TRBJ2-7; 11 bases map to TRBD2. Germline V lookup: CDR1 MNHEY, CDR2 SVGAGI. This CDR3 spans 15 amino acids. The trim removed 4 bases at V and 5 bases at J, leaving 7 bases unmatched. The CDR3 spells CASSSGASGRNEQYF. The CDR3 coding sequence is TGTGCCAGCAGTTCGGGTGCTAGCGGGAGGAACGAGCAGTACTTC.

The chain recombines TRBV27 with TRBJ2-1; 11 nucleotides agree with TRBD1. The CDR3 runs to 15 residues. The germline gives CDR1 MNHEY, CDR2 SMNVEV (reference sequence). The junction had 5 bases not matched to a gene; V was cut back by 3 bases and J by 7 bases. The CDR3 protein is CASSFRDRGTNEQFF. CDR3 in DNA: TGTGCCAGCAGTTTCCGGGACAGGGGGACAAATGAGCAGTTCTTC.

The rearrangement joins TRBV6-5 to TRBJ1-6; possible D gene TRBD1, 5 bases. The CDR3 is 15 amino acids. V was shortened by 4 bases and J by 2 bases, with 9 bases between the two germline ends. The germline CDR1 and CDR2 sequences are MNHEY and SVGAGI. Here the CDR3 DNA reads TGTGCCAGCAGTTCGCGGGGGACCTATAATTCACCCCTCCACTTT. This encodes CASSSRGTYNSPLHF.

This clone was observed once. The chain employs TRBV5-1 and TRBJ2-7, with TRBD2 identical over 7 bases. CDR3 length: 14 amino acids. Germline V gene lookup returns CDR1 SGHRS and CDR2 YFSETQ. Trimming at V came to 4 bases and at J to 1 base, leaving 5 bases not matched to a gene. The CDR3 loop is CASSPLAVSYEQYF. As DNA, the CDR3 is TGCGCCAGCAGCCCCCTAGCGGTGTCCTACGAGCAGTACTTC.

The chain joins TRBV7-2 to TRBJ1-3, with 7 bases that match TRBD1. Germline V gene sequence: CDR1 SGHTA, CDR2 FQGNSA. Trimming removed 3 bases from V and 0 bases from J; junction bases left unmatched: 5. The CDR3 has 16 residues. The CDR3 DNA sequence: TGTGCCAGCAGCTTCGGAAGGACAGGCTCTGGAAACACCATATATTTT. This encodes CASSFGRTGSGNTIYF.

This chain uses TRBV5-4 with TRBJ2-2; no definite D call. Germline CDR1 reads SGHNT; CDR2 reads YYREEE (reference sequence). The CDR3 is 14 residues long. Deletions cut 2 bases from V and 4 bases from J, with 9 bases between. The CDR3 DNA sequence: TGTGCCAGCAGCTTACCGACTGGCACCGGGGAGCTGTTTTTT. This gives the protein CASSLPTGTGELFF.

The chain recombines TRBV27 with TRBJ2-1, with 9 bases aligning to TRBD2. The trim removed 3 bases at V and 8 bases at J, leaving 5 bases unmatched. This CDR3 has 14 residues. Germline CDR1 and CDR2: MNHEY and SMNVEV (reference sequence). The CDR3 sequence: CASSLWRGGDEQFF. The CDR3 DNA reads as TGTGCCAGCAGTTTGTGGCGGGGGGGGGATGAGCAGTTCTTC.

DNA of the CDR3: TGCAGCGTGGAACTAGGGACAGACCACACCGGGGAGCTGTTTTTT. Translating gives CSVELGTDHTGELFF. The chain has TRBV29-1 and TRBJ2-2; 7 bases map to TRBD1. Germline V gene lookup returns CDR1 SQVTM and CDR2 ANQGSEA. The length of the CDR3 is 15 residues. Unmatched junction bases numbered 10, after V lost 6 bases and J lost 3 bases.

V gene TRBV5-1 combines with J gene TRBJ2-7; TRBD2 matches at 7 bases. Trimming at V came to 1 base and at J to 2 bases, leaving 0 bases not matched to a gene. Germline CDR1 SGHRS, CDR2 YFSETQ. This CDR3 is built from 13 residues. In nucleotides, the CDR3 is TGCGCCAGCAGCTTGAGCGGGACCTACGAGCAGTACTTC. Its protein is CASSLSGTYEQYF.

V and J are TRBV30 and TRBJ2-1; a weak D match, TRBD2 (5 bases). Germline V gene lookup returns CDR1 GTSNPN and CDR2 SVGIG (reference sequence). This CDR3 spans 16 amino acids. V was cut by 0 bases and J by 0 bases, with 12 bases left in between. The CDR3 nucleotides read TGTGCCTGGAGTGTCGTCGGCCGGGGCTCCTACAATGAGCAGTTCTTC. Translating gives CAWSVVGRGSYNEQFF.

This rearrangement joins TRBV5-6 to TRBJ2-5; 8 positions agree with TRBD1. The germline gives CDR1 SGHDT, CDR2 YYEEEE. The CDR3 has 13 amino acids. The V segment lost 5 bases and the J segment 7 bases; nucleotides outside the gene matches: 7. This CDR3 is CASSYDRGVTQYF. The DNA for the CDR3 is TGTGCCAGCAGTTATGACAGGGGAGTGACCCAGTACTTC.

CDR3 amino acids: CASSPVGQGYEQYF. The CDR3 bases are TGTGCCAGCTCACCCGTGGGACAGGGGTACGAGCAGTACTTC. The genes are TRBV18 and TRBJ2-7, with 10 positions matching TRBD1. The CDR3 is 14 amino acids. V lost 3 bases to trimming and J lost 4 bases; unmatched junction nucleotides: 3. Per the germline V gene, CDR1 is KGHSH and CDR2 is LQKENI.

The chain couples TRBV12-3 or TRBV12-4 to TRBJ1-2; a weak D match, TRBD1 (6 bases). Trimming removed 6 bases at V and 2 bases at J, with 10 bases between. This CDR3 comprises 13 residues. Here the CDR3 reads CASRSDSNYGYTF. CDR3 nucleotides: TGTGCCAGCAGGTCGGACAGCAACTATGGCTACACCTTC.

The chain employs TRBV19 and TRBJ1-1; TRBD1 might be the D (6 bases). V lost 6 bases, J lost 2 bases, and 10 bases lay in between. The CDR3 length is 13 residues. Germline V gene data show CDR1 as LNHDA and CDR2 as SQIVND (reference sequence). DNA for the CDR3: TGTGCCAGTAGCTTACAGGGTAACACTGAAGCTTTCTTT. As protein: CASSLQGNTEAFF.

The gene calls are TRBV5-4 and TRBJ2-1, with 7 bases fitting TRBD2. The CDR3 spans 17 residues. Unmatched junction bases numbered 6, after V lost 0 bases and J lost 0 bases. CDR1 SGHNT and CDR2 YYREEE come from the germline V gene (reference sequence). The CDR3, as DNA: TGTGCCAGCAGCTTGGGGGGAGGGCGGCGCTCCTACAATGAGCAGTTCTTC. This translates into CASSLGGGRRSYNEQFF.

J is TRBJ2-5 and V is TRBV19; possible D gene TRBD2, 5 bases. CDR1 is LNHDA and CDR2 is SQIVND in the germline V gene (reference sequence). The CDR3 has 15 residues. Trimming shortened V by 1 base and J by 5 bases, and 14 bases separated the two germline ends. CDR3: CASSIAPSGFETQYF. CDR3 coding DNA: TGTGCCAGTAGTATAGCGCCGTCGGGGTTTGAGACCCAGTACTTC.

The rearrangement uses TRBV5-1 and TRBJ1-4; D unclear. Trimming took 4 bases from V and 8 from J, leaving 21 bases between them. Germline V gene sequence: CDR1 SGHRS, CDR2 YFSETQ. This CDR3 spans 16 amino acids. The DNA of the CDR3 is TGCGCCAGCAGCCCGGATCCATGGGAGGTGGGGGAAAAACTGTTTTTT. This translates into CASSPDPWEVGEKLFF. Variable domain in full (rest from reference TRBV5-1 and TRBJ1-4): KAGVTQTPRYLIKTRGQQVTLSCSPISGHRSVSWYQQTPGQGLQFLFEYFSETQRNKGNFPGRFSGRQFSNSRSEMNVSTLELGDSALYLCASSPDPWEVGEKLFFGSGTQLSVL.

This sequence joins TRBV5-1 and TRBJ2-5; TRBD2 agrees at 15 bases. CDR1 and CDR2 from the germline V gene are SGHRS and YFSETQ. The length of the CDR3 is 15 residues. Trimming cost V 6 bases and J 4 bases; bases outside gene matches: 4. The CDR3 nucleotides are TGCGCCAGCACCGGACTAGCGGGGGGGATAGAGACCCAGTACTTC. Translated: CASTGLAGGIETQYF.

The chain couples TRBV29-1 to TRBJ2-3; D possibly corresponds to TRBD1 (6 bases). V lost 4 bases and J lost 3, with 11 bases in between. The length of the CDR3 is 13 residues. Germline CDR1 SQVTM, CDR2 ANQGSEA. The CDR3 sequence: CSVARQGTDTQYF. The CDR3, as DNA: TGCAGCGTTGCTCGGCAGGGGACAGATACGCAGTATTTT.

CDR3 residues: CASSSAGVADTQYF. CDR3 nucleotide sequence: TGTGCCAGCAGCTCAGCGGGAGTGGCAGATACGCAGTATTTT. This chain uses TRBV13 with TRBJ2-3; TRBD2 aligns across 8 bases. Germline V gene sequence: CDR1 PRHDT, CDR2 FYEKMQ (reference sequence). Unmatched junction bases numbered 4, after V lost 4 bases and J lost 4 bases. The CDR3 runs to 14 residues. Looking up the rest from reference TRBV13 and TRBJ2-3 gives the full variable domain: AAGVIQSPRHLIKEKRETATLKCYPIPRHDTVYWYQQGPGQDPQFLISFYEKMQSDKGSIPDRFSAQQFSDYHSELNMSSLELGDSALYFCASSSAGVADTQYFGPGTRLTVL.

The CDR3 spells CASSDRGSTEAFF. The CDR3 coding sequence is TGTGCCAGCAGTGACAGGGGTTCGACTGAAGCTTTCTTT. J is TRBJ1-1 and V is TRBV27; 8 bases match TRBD1. The CDR3 extends over 13 amino acids. V shed 5 bases, J shed 5 bases, and the junction held 4 bases outside the gene matches. Germline-derived CDR1 and CDR2 are MNHEY and SMNVEV (reference sequence).